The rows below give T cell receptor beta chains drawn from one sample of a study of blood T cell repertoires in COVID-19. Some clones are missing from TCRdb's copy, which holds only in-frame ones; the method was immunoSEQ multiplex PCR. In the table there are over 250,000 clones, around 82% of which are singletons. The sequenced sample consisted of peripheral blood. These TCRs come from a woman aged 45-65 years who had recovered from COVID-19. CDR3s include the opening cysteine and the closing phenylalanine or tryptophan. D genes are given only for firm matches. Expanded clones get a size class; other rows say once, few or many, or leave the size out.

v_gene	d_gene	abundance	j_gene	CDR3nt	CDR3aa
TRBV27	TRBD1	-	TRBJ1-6	TGTGCCAGCAGTTTGTGGGGACAGGGGGCTTTGGCGAATTCACCCCTCCACTTT	CASSLWGQGALANSPLHF
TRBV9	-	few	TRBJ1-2	TGTGCCAGCAGCGGATCCCCACGGCAGGCAGAACAGGATGGCTACACCTTC	CASSGSPRQAEQDGYTF
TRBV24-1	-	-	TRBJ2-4	TGTGCCACCAGTGAGCACAGGGCTGGCAAAAACATTCAGTACTTC	CATSEHRAGKNIQYF
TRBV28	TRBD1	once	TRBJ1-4	TGTGCCAGCAGCACCGGGACAGGGAATGAAAAACTGTTTTTT	CASSTGTGNEKLFF
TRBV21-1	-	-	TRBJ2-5	TGTGCCAGCAGCAGCCGAGGAGACAGGGGGGCGGGAGAGACCCAGTACTTC	CASSSRGDRGAGETQYF
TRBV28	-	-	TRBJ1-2	TGTGCCAGCAGCCCCCTTCGGTCCAGCGGGGTGGGCTACACCTTC	CASSPLRSSGVGYTF
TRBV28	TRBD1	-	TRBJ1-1	TGTGCCAGCAGTTCCCCTGCGTGGACAGGTAACACTGAAGCTTTCTTT	CASSSPAWTGNTEAFF
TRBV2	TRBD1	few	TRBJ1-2	TGTGCCAGCGGAGAGGGCACAGGGGGCTATGGCTACACCTTC	CASGEGTGGYGYTF
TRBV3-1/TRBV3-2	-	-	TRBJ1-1	TGTGCCAGCAGCCAACCGGGGGAGAACACTGAAGCTTTCTTT	CASSQPGENTEAFF
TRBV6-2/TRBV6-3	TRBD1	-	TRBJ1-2	TGTGCCAGCAGTTACTCCCGACAGGGTTTGATTGATGGCTACACCTTC	CASSYSRQGLIDGYTF
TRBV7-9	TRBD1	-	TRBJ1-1	TGTGCCAGCAGCTTGAGCAGGGGGCGGTCGGACACTGAAGCTTTCTTT	CASSLSRGRSDTEAFF
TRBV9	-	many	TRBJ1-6	TGTGCCAGCAGCGTTGATGCAGGGGAAAATTCACCCCTCCACTTT	CASSVDAGENSPLHF
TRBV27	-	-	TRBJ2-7	TGTGCCAGCAGTGCCAGCGGTTACTACGAGCAGTACTTC	CASSASGYYEQYF
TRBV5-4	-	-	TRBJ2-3	TGTGCCAGCAGCACGGGCACTAGCCGGTCCCGAACAGATACGCAGTATTTT	CASSTGTSRSRTDTQYF
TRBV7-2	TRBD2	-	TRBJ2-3	TGTGCCAGCAGCCCGGCGGTAGCGGGGCCCACAGATACGCAGTATTTT	CASSPAVAGPTDTQYF
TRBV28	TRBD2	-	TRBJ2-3	TGTGCCAGCAGTTTATGGGCGGGGGGTACCCTTAGCACAGATACGCAGTATTTT	CASSLWAGGTLSTDTQYF
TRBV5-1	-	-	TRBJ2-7	TGCGCCAGCAGCTTGGCCACGGGGGCCTACGAGCAGTACTTC	CASSLATGAYEQYF
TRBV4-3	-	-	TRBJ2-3	TGCGCCAGCAGCCCCGGGACATTGAGCACAGATACGCAGTATTTT	CASSPGTLSTDTQYF
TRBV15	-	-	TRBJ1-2	TGTGCCACCAGTACTCAACAGGGATTAGGAGGCTACACCTTC	CATSTQQGLGGYTF
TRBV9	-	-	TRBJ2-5	TGTGCCAGCAGCATAGGGGGGACAGACCACCAAGAGACCCAGTACTTC	CASSIGGTDHQETQYF
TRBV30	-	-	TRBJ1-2	TGTGCCTGGAGGGGACTGATTGGGGGCTACACCTTC	CAWRGLIGGYTF
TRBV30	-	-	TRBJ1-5	TGTGCCTGGAGTGTACCCAGCAGGGCTATTCAGCCCCAGCATTTT	CAWSVPSRAIQPQHF
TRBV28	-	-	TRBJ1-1	TGTGCCAGCAGTTTATCAGGGCCGAACACTGAAGCTTTCTTT	CASSLSGPNTEAFF
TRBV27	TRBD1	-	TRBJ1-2	TGTGCCAGCAGTTTAGGCGGAGGACAGGGCGTCTATGGCTACACCTTC	CASSLGGGQGVYGYTF
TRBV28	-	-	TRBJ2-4	TGTGCCAGCAGTCCAGCGGTTGCGGGAAACATTCAGTACTTC	CASSPAVAGNIQYF
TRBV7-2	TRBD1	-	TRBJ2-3	TGTGCCAGCAGCCCGACAGGGCCTGGCGCAGATACGCAGTATTTT	CASSPTGPGADTQYF
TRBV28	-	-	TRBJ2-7	TGTGCCAGCAGTTTAACCTCGATCTCGGGCGAGCAGTACTTC	CASSLTSISGEQYF
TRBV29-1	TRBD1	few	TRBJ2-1	TGCAGCGTTGTACGACAGGGACCCAATGAGCAGTTCTTC	CSVVRQGPNEQFF
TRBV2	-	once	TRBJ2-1	TGTGCCAGCAGTTGGAGTGAACGAAATGAGCAGTTCTTC	CASSWSERNEQFF
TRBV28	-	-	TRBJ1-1	TGTGCCAGCAGTCGGTGGAGGGAGGGAGCTTTCTTT	CASSRWREGAFF
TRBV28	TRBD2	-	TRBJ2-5	TGTGCCAGCAGTTTAGCGGGGGGGACCCAGTACTTC	CASSLAGGTQYF
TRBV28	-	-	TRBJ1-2	TGTGCCAGCAGAACAGGGTATGCTGGCTACACCTTC	CASRTGYAGYTF
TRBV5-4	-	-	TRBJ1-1	TGTGCCAGCAGACGCCGGGACGGGAGGGAGATGAACACTGAAGCTTTCTTT	CASRRRDGREMNTEAFF
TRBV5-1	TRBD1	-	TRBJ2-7	TGCGCCAGCACCGGGGGGACAGGGTTTCACGAGCAGTACTTC	CASTGGTGFHEQYF
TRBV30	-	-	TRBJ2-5	TGTGCCTGGAGTAGGGGGATCCAAGAGACCCAGTACTTC	CAWSRGIQETQYF
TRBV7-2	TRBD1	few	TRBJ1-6	TGTGCCAGCAGCGTGGGACAGGGTGGCTATAATTCACCCCTCCACTTT	CASSVGQGGYNSPLHF
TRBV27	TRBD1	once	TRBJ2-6	TGTGCCAGCAGTTCGATAAAAAGGACAGGGACTGGGGCCAACGTCCTGACTTTC	CASSSIKRTGTGANVLTF
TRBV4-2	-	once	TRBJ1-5	TGTGCCAGCAGCCAAGAGGTGCGGGGCCGGGGGGATCAGCCCCAGCATTTT	CASSQEVRGRGDQPQHF
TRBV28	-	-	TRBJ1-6	TGTGCCAGCTACACTCATGACAGGAAAGGATCACCCCTCCACTTT	CASYTHDRKGSPLHF
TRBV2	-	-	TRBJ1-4	TGTGCCAGACAGACAGCTACAGGAGAAAAACTGTTTTTT	CARQTATGEKLFF
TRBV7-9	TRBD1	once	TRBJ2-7	TGTGCCAGCAGCTTGACAGGGTCGGTTGGTGACGAGCAGTACTTC	CASSLTGSVGDEQYF
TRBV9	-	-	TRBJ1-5	TGTGCCAGCAGCGTAGCCTTCAGGGACAATCAGCCCCAGCATTTT	CASSVAFRDNQPQHF
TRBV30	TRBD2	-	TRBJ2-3	TGTGCCTGGAGTGCCGGGGGGGGAGGAGATACGCAGTATTTT	CAWSAGGGGDTQYF
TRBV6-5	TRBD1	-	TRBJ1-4	TGTGCCAGCAGTTGGGGGGACAGGCGTAATGAAAAACTGTTTTTT	CASSWGDRRNEKLFF
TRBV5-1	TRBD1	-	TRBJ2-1	TGCGCCAGCAGCCCCGACCCCACAGGGGTCAAATACAATGAGCAGTTCTTC	CASSPDPTGVKYNEQFF
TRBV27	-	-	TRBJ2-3	TGTGCCAGCAGTTTTTCAGCGCGGGGAGATACGCAGTATTTT	CASSFSARGDTQYF
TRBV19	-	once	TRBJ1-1	TGTGCCAGTAGTATAGATCTAGACACTGAAGCTTTCTTT	CASSIDLDTEAFF
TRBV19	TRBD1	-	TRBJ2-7	TGTGCCAGTAGTATAGGGACAGGGATATCCTACGAGCAGTACTTC	CASSIGTGISYEQYF
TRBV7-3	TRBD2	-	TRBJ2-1	TGTGCCAGCAGCCCTACTAGCGGGAGATCCTACAATGAGCAGTTCTTC	CASSPTSGRSYNEQFF
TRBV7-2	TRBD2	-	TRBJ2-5	TGTGCCAGCGTCGGGTTTAGCGGGGGCCGAGAGACCCAGTACTTC	CASVGFSGGRETQYF
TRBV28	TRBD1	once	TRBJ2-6	TGTGCCAGCAGTCCGCCGACAGGGTTTGGGGCCAACGTCCTGACTTTC	CASSPPTGFGANVLTF
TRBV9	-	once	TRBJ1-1	TGTGCCAGCAGCGTAGCGGGGGGATCCCACACTGAAGCTTTCTTT	CASSVAGGSHTEAFF
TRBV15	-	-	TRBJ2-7	TGTGCCACCAGCAGACTCAATGCAGTAACCTACGAGCAGTACTTC	CATSRLNAVTYEQYF
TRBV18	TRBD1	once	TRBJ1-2	TGTGCCAGCTCGGAGGACAGGGTTTGGGGCTACACCTTC	CASSEDRVWGYTF
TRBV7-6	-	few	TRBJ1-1	TGTGCCAGCAGCTTAGTAGAGGGAGGTGAAGCTTTCTTT	CASSLVEGGEAFF